This TCR beta chain was captured in a study of T-cell reconstitution after alpha-beta-depleted transplantation in children. For TCRbeta, the library was prepared with unique molecular identifiers. TCRdb reprocessed the PCR reads with MiXCR, giving one entry per CDR3 protein. The sample holds over 300,000 distinct CDR3 sequences; around a tenth are singletons and the top ten take roughly 2.5%. Turning to this clonotype: At one end, the junction sequence differs from germline, possibly due to a read error.

The TCR originated in a human donor who donated a stem cell graft to a child with acute lymphoblastic leukemia. The sequencing here drew on PBMCs from the stem cell graft donor, taken from the stem cell graft.

CDR3 sequence: CSARRGKGEAFF. The CDR3 DNA reads TGCAGTGCTCGTAGAGGGAAGGGTGAAGCTTTCTTC. The chain has TRBV20-1 and TRBJ1-1, with D unresolved. Per germline, CDR1 DFQATT and CDR2 SNEGSKA (reference sequence). This CDR3 is 12 amino acids long.